The present T cell receptor (beta chain) was sequenced within a study of T cells after yellow fever vaccination. Findings and limits, study-wide: The secondary response peaked faster, at day 5 versus 15, but was weaker. In post-booster samples, most primary-vaccination clones reappeared (approximately 95% CD4, 70% to 90% CD8). One caveat is that FACS-sorted repertoires could contain abundant clonotypes contaminating from the bulk population. Some clonotypes were seen in both the CD4 and the CD8 compartments. These made up a small share and likely arose from convergent recombination.

TCRdb itself ran the 5' RACE reads through MiXCR, one entry per CDR3 protein. The table includes hundreds of thousands of distinct CDR3 sequences, less than 15% detected once. The table lists this clonotype with a few counts. Its antigen is not identified. Germline V gene lookup returns CDR1 MNHEY and CDR2 SVGAGI. CDR3 length: 15 amino acids. J gave up 0 bases and V 2 bases, and 4 bases lay outside the gene matches. This clonotype originated in a man under 40 who received the YFV17D yellow fever vaccine. This sequence joins TRBV6-5 and TRBJ2-7; 7 bases map to TRBD2. The starting material was PBMCs, obtained on the day of the yellow fever booster vaccination. The CDR3 is CASSYGGGDSYEQYF. Here the CDR3 DNA reads TGTGCCAGCAGTTACGGGGGGGGGGACTCCTACGAGCAGTACTTC.